One sample yielded the 32 T cell receptor beta chains listed below, sequenced in a study of blood T cell repertoires in COVID-19. Only in-frame clones appear in the TCRdb table, and some are missing; sequencing was by immunoSEQ multiplex PCR. The sample shows tens of thousands of clones, about 83% of them seen only once. Material: peripheral blood. Source of these receptors: a man aged 25 to 45 with COVID-19, enrolled during active disease.

This clone was seen a single time. The chain uses TRBV6-2 or TRBV6-3 and TRBJ2-5; tentative D call: TRBD1 (6 bases). Trimming stripped 5 bases from V and 6 bases from J, with 19 bases between. The germline V gene has CDR1 MNHEY and CDR2 SVGEGT. The CDR3 extends over 15 amino acids. CDR3 protein: CASSRPQGPGKTQYF. The DNA for the CDR3 is TGTGCCAGCAGTCGCCCGCAGGGGCCGGGAAAGACCCAGTACTTC.

The chain employs TRBV6-5 and TRBJ1-5; TRBD1 is a possible D gene (5 bases). The CDR3 spans 15 residues. V lost 0 bases and J 10 bases, leaving 16 bases between the germline ends. CDR1 MNHEY and CDR2 SVGAGI come from the germline V gene. CDR3 coding DNA: TGTGCCAGCAGTTACTCGAGCAGGGTAGTGTACCCCCAGCATTTT. It is translated as CASSYSSRVVYPQHF.

J is TRBJ1-5 and V is TRBV29-1; 7 nucleotides align to TRBD1. The ends lost 8 bases at V and 3 bases at J; junction bases unmatched: 7. The CDR3 is made up of 13 amino acids. From germline, CDR1 is SQVTM and CDR2 ANQGSEA. Written as DNA, the CDR3 is TGCAGCTGCCAAGAGGGGGCCAATCAGCCCCAGCATTTT. Its protein product is CSCQEGANQPQHF.

The chain recombines TRBV1 with TRBJ1-3. TRBV1 is a pseudogene segment. The CDR3 extends over 15 amino acids. The CDR3 loop is CTSSQDRRGGNTIYF. CDR3 nucleotides: TGCACCAGCAGCCAAGATCGGAGGGGTGGAAACACCATATATTTT.

The chain joins TRBV28 to TRBJ1-3; D unclear. Germline CDR1 MDHEN, CDR2 SYDVKM. Between the trimmed V and J ends, which lost 7 bases and 2 bases, there was a span of 12 bases. The CDR3 is made up of 14 amino acids. CDR3 nucleotides: TGTGCCAGCATTGGGCGTTTCCCTGGAAACACCATATATTTT. It translates to CASIGRFPGNTIYF.

This clone appeared a single time. The chain recombines TRBV9 with TRBJ1-2, with 7 positions matching TRBD1. Per germline, CDR1 SGDLS and CDR2 YYNGEE. The CDR3 is 15 amino acids. The V and J ends lost 3 bases and 4 bases, in that order; junction bases with no gene match: 9. The CDR3 loop reads CASSASTGIGYGYTF. The CDR3 bases are TGTGCCAGCAGCGCGTCGACAGGGATTGGCTATGGCTACACCTTC.

V is TRBV5-4 and J is TRBJ2-2, with D possibly TRBD1 on 6 matching bases. The CDR3 has 13 amino acids. Trimming took off 4 bases at V and 6 bases at J, with 10 bases between the two ends. Germline V gene data show CDR1 as SGHNT and CDR2 as YYREEE (reference sequence). The chain's CDR3 is CASSLDSPGELFF. CDR3 DNA: TGTGCCAGCAGCCTGGACAGCCCCGGGGAGCTGTTTTTT. Filled out from reference TRBV5-4 and TRBJ2-2, the complete variable domain reads ETGVTQSPTHLIKTRGQQVTLRCSSQSGHNTVSWYQQALGQGPQFIFQYYREEENGRGNFPPRFSGLQFPNYSSELNVNALELDDSALYLCASSLDSPGELFFGEGSRLTVL.

V gene TRBV5-8 combines with J gene TRBJ1-4; 8 bases fit TRBD1. The germline V gene has CDR1 SGHTS and CDR2 YDEGEE. J gave up 6 bases and V 0 bases, and 4 bases lay outside the gene matches. The CDR3 contains 15 residues. The CDR3 is CASSLGQGSDEKLFF. The CDR3, as DNA: TGTGCCAGCAGCTTGGGACAGGGGTCTGATGAAAAACTGTTTTTT.

The chain uses TRBV28 and TRBJ2-7; 13 bases are shared with TRBD2. The germline V gene encodes CDR1 MDHEN and CDR2 SYDVKM. The CDR3 is 15 residues long. The J segment lost 4 bases and the V segment lost 6 bases, leaving 6 bases of the junction unmatched. For the CDR3, the DNA is TGTGCCAGCAGCCGCGGGACTAGCGGGACTTACGAGCAGTACTTC. Amino acid sequence: CASSRGTSGTYEQYF.

A single count supports this clone. The CDR3 loop is CASSEGADYGYTF. CDR3 nucleotides: TGTGCCAGCTCAGAGGGGGCGGACTATGGCTACACCTTC. This chain connects TRBV18 to TRBJ1-2; 7 bases fit TRBD1. The V gene end was trimmed by 5 bases and the J gene end by 3 bases; junction bases not matched to a gene: 3. CDR3 size: 13 residues. The V gene's germline CDR1 is KGHSH and CDR2 LQKENI.

The chain joins TRBV28 to TRBJ1-2; 8 bases agree with TRBD1. CDR1 is MDHEN and CDR2 is SYDVKM in the germline V gene. After removal of 4 bases from V and 4 bases from J, the junction contained 8 bases not matched to a gene. The CDR3 runs to 15 residues. In nucleotides, the CDR3 is TGTGCCAGCAGTTCTGGACAGGGCTTTGGCTATGGCTACACCTTC. Translation: CASSSGQGFGYGYTF.

The V and J genes are TRBV30 and TRBJ2-1, with 11 bases lining up with TRBD2. The germline CDR1 and CDR2 sequences are GTSNPN and SVGIG (reference sequence). The CDR3 extends over 17 amino acids. The V gene end was trimmed by 2 bases and the J gene end by 3 bases; junction bases not matched to a gene: 9. CDR3 sequence reads: CAWSSASGRFFYNEQFF. CDR3 sequence (DNA): TGTGCCTGGAGTTCGGCTAGCGGGAGGTTTTTCTACAATGAGCAGTTCTTC. The full variable domain, its missing parts supplied by reference TRBV30 and TRBJ2-1, is SQTIHQWPATLVQPVGSPLSLECTVEGTSNPNLYWYRQAAGRGLQLLFYSVGIGQISSEVPQNLSASRPQDRQFILSSKKLLLSDSGFYLCAWSSASGRFFYNEQFFGPGTRLTVL.

V gene TRBV4-2 combines with J gene TRBJ1-2, with 7 bases lining up with TRBD1. In germline, CDR1 is LGHNA, CDR2 YNFKEQ. Losses at the gene ends were 0 bases for V and 0 bases for J; bases not matched to a gene: 10. The CDR3 has 18 amino acids. The CDR3 spells CASSQDRSRGSSNYGYTF. In DNA, the CDR3 is TGTGCCAGCAGCCAAGATCGTAGCAGGGGGTCTTCTAACTATGGCTACACCTTC.

This chain uses TRBV30 with TRBJ1-1; weak D call: TRBD1 (5 bases). Germline CDR1 and CDR2: GTSNPN and SVGIG (reference sequence). The CDR3 covers 13 residues. The V and J ends lost 4 bases and 1 base respectively, with 10 bases between them. CDR3 in DNA: TGTGCCTGGAAGGGGAGGTCGAACACTGAAGCTTTCTTT. Amino acid sequence: CAWKGRSNTEAFF.

This clone turned up a few times. Other nucleotide sequences in the sample specify the same CDR3. The chain joins TRBV29-1 to TRBJ1-1; TRBD1 agrees at 7 bases. Germline V lookup: CDR1 SQVTM, CDR2 ANQGSEA. The J segment lost 8 bases and the V segment lost 7 bases, leaving 4 bases of the junction unmatched. The CDR3 is 10 amino acids. The CDR3 nucleotides read TGCAGCGGGGGACAGTCCGAAGCTTTCTTT. Encoded protein: CSGGQSEAFF. Supplemented by reference TRBV29-1 and TRBJ1-1, the full variable domain reads SAVISQKPSRDICQRGTSLTIQCQVDSQVTMMFWYRQQPGQSLTLIATANQGSEATYESGFVIDKFPISRPNLTFSTLTVSNMSPEDSSIYLCSGGQSEAFFGQGTRLTVV.

The CDR3: CASNQQGAGTDTQYF. The CDR3 bases are TGTGCCAGCAACCAACAGGGGGCGGGCACAGATACGCAGTATTTT. V and J are TRBV28 and TRBJ2-3; TRBD1 agrees at 9 bases. The germline gives CDR1 MDHEN, CDR2 SYDVKM. Trimming removed 7 bases from V and 1 base from J; junction bases left unmatched: 6. CDR3 size: 15 residues.

The chain links TRBV20-1 to TRBJ2-1, with D tentatively TRBD1 (5 bases). The germline V gene encodes CDR1 DFQATT and CDR2 SNEGSKA (reference sequence). Trimming stripped 3 bases from V and 2 bases from J, with 20 bases between. CDR3 length: 17 amino acids. The CDR3 region is CSASPLRVRSTYNEQFF. The CDR3 DNA follows: TGCAGTGCTAGTCCTCTCAGGGTGCGTTCAACCTACAATGAGCAGTTCTTC.

The rearrangement joins TRBV6-6 to TRBJ2-7; D is possibly TRBD2 (6 bases). With 6 bases removed from V and 3 bases from J, the gap between germline ends came to 9 bases. There are 12 residues in the CDR3. Germline-derived CDR1 and CDR2 are MNHNY and SVGAGI (reference sequence). This CDR3 reads CASSPGGYEQYF. CDR3 DNA: TGTGCCAGCAGCCCCGGGGGCTACGAGCAGTACTTC.

Here the CDR3 DNA reads TGTGCCAGTAGTGACTTGATGGGCACTGAAGCTTTCTTT. Translating it yields CASSDLMGTEAFF. The chain couples TRBV19 to TRBJ1-1; D remains ambiguous. Germline V gene data show CDR1 as LNHDA and CDR2 as SQIVND (reference sequence). V was clipped by 5 bases and J by 4 bases, with 11 bases between them. CDR3 size: 13 residues.

J is TRBJ2-1 and V is TRBV12-5; 13 bases map to TRBD2. V lost 1 base and J lost 8; bases outside the gene matches: 5. Germline V gene lookup returns CDR1 LGHNT and CDR2 FRNRAP. This CDR3 is built from 16 residues. CDR3 loop: CASGLARTSGSYEQFF. CDR3 DNA sequence: TGTGCTAGTGGTTTGGCTAGGACTAGCGGGAGTTATGAGCAGTTCTTC.

The chain combines TRBV10-3 with TRBJ2-7, with TRBD2 identical over 12 bases. The CDR3 extends over 15 amino acids. Germline values: CDR1 ENHRY, CDR2 SYGVKD. V lost 8 bases and J lost 9; bases outside the gene matches: 14. DNA for the CDR3: TGTGCCATCGCTTATACGACTAGCGGGAGTTCGGGGCAGTACTTC. Translation gives CAIAYTTSGSSGQYF.

The rearrangement uses TRBV10-3 and TRBJ2-7; D may be TRBD2 (6 bases). The CDR3 totals 12 residues. Germline CDR1 is ENHRY and CDR2 is SYGVKD. The V end lost 9 bases, the J end lost 2 bases, and 11 bases lay between the germline ends. The CDR3 here is CAIGGSPYEQYF. Written as DNA, the CDR3 is TGTGCCATTGGGGGGAGTCCCTACGAGCAGTACTTC.

There are a few counts of this clone. This chain joins TRBV4-1 and TRBJ1-2; 9 bases are a match to TRBD1. Germline V gene sequence: CDR1 MGHRA, CDR2 YSYEKL. CDR3 length: 15 residues. V lost 4 bases, J lost 2 bases, and 5 bases stayed unmatched. The CDR3 region is CASSPGQGNNYGYTF. The CDR3 DNA reads TGCGCCAGCAGCCCGGGACAGGGTAACAACTATGGCTACACCTTC.

The V call is TRBV7-8, the J call TRBJ2-5, with 13 bases identical to TRBD2. Germline loops: CDR1 SGHVS, CDR2 FQNEAQ. V dropped 3 bases and J dropped 5; count of bases not matched to a gene: 18. The CDR3 extends over 20 amino acids. CDR3 in amino acids: CASSFQTFGGLAGEGETQYF. For the CDR3, the DNA is TGTGCCAGCAGCTTCCAAACGTTCGGAGGACTAGCGGGAGAGGGGGAGACCCAGTACTTC.

This rearrangement joins TRBV28 to TRBJ2-3; maybe TRBD2 (6 bases). Trimming took 3 bases from V and 4 from J, leaving 14 bases between them. CDR1 and CDR2 from the germline V gene are MDHEN and SYDVKM. The CDR3 runs 15 residues. The CDR3 region is CASSFSGTGADTQYF. The CDR3 nucleotides read TGTGCCAGCAGTTTTAGTGGCACGGGAGCAGATACGCAGTATTTT.

The V gene is TRBV2, the J gene TRBJ1-2; 7 bases agree with TRBD1. The germline CDR1 and CDR2 sequences are SNHLY and FYNNEI. This CDR3 region has 13 residues. With 8 bases clipped from V and 4 bases from J, the junction kept 7 bases outside the gene matches. The CDR3 spells CASETGFGYGYTF. For the CDR3, the DNA is TGTGCCAGCGAGACAGGGTTTGGCTATGGCTACACCTTC.

This chain connects TRBV19 to TRBJ2-7; unclear D gene. CDR1 and CDR2 (germline): LNHDA, SQIVND (reference sequence). The CDR3 has 13 residues. V lost 3 bases and J 3 bases, leaving 9 bases between the germline ends. The CDR3 spells CASSMSPNYEQYF. CDR3 sequence (DNA): TGTGCCAGTAGTATGAGCCCCAACTACGAGCAGTACTTC.

The CDR3 loop reads CASSLSSSGGSPLHF. In DNA form, the CDR3 reads TGTGCCAGCAGCTTAAGTTCTTCAGGGGGTTCACCCCTCCACTTT. The V gene is TRBV7-9, the J gene TRBJ1-6, with 7 bases fitting TRBD1. The CDR3 length is 15 residues. The germline gives CDR1 SEHNR, CDR2 FQNEAQ (reference sequence). With 2 bases clipped from V and 9 bases from J, the junction kept 7 bases outside the gene matches. Looking up the rest from reference TRBV7-9 and TRBJ1-6 gives the full variable domain: DTGVSQNPRHKITKRGQNVTFRCDPISEHNRLYWYRQTLGQGPEFLTYFQNEAQLEKSRLLSDRFSAERPKGSFSTLEIQRTEQGDSAMYLCASSLSSSGGSPLHFGNGTRLTVT.

This chain links TRBV14 with TRBJ2-1; TRBD1 matches 8 bases. Germline V lookup: CDR1 SGHDN, CDR2 FVKESK. The junction had 9 bases not matched to a gene; V was cut back by 0 bases and J by 8 bases. The CDR3 is 16 residues long. CDR3 loop: CASSQEFQGAGDEQFF. The DNA for the CDR3 is TGTGCCAGCAGCCAAGAATTTCAGGGGGCTGGCGATGAGCAGTTCTTC. The full variable domain, with the rest looked up from reference TRBV14 and TRBJ2-1, is EAGVTQFPSHSVIEKGQTVTLRCDPISGHDNLYWYRRVMGKEIKFLLHFVKESKQDESGMPNNRFLAERTGGTYSTLKVQPAELEDSGVYFCASSQEFQGAGDEQFFGPGTRLTVL.

J is TRBJ2-1 and V is TRBV30, with D possibly matching TRBD1 (6 bases). The CDR3 contains 13 residues. Per the germline V gene, CDR1 is GTSNPN and CDR2 is SVGIG (reference sequence). Trimming took off 5 bases at V and 4 bases at J, with 12 bases between the two ends. CDR3 protein: CAWHRDTYNEQFF. CDR3 coding DNA: TGTGCCTGGCACCGGGACACGTACAATGAGCAGTTCTTC.

The chain couples TRBV4-2 to TRBJ1-2; 9 bases agree with TRBD1. The CDR3 sequence is 14 residues long. The V segment lost 2 bases and the J segment 8 bases; nucleotides outside the gene matches: 6. Germline CDR1 and CDR2: LGHNA and YNFKEQ. CDR3 sequence reads: CASSQIRTGDGYTF. CDR3 nucleotide sequence: TGTGCCAGCAGCCAAATAAGGACAGGGGACGGCTACACCTTC.

V usage is TRBV11-3 and J usage is TRBJ2-2, with 9 bases aligning to TRBD2. V lost 4 bases to trimming and J lost 1 base; unmatched junction nucleotides: 4. CDR3 length equals 16 residues. Germline CDR1 and CDR2: SGHNT and YENEEA. The CDR3 region has the DNA TGTGCCAGCAGCTCCCGACTAGCGGAGAACACCGGGGAGCTGTTTTTT. It specifies CASSSRLAENTGELFF.